These T cell receptor beta chains were read from a single sample in a study of T-cell reconstitution after alpha-beta-depleted transplantation in children. From the PCR reads, TCRdb called clonotypes with MiXCR, one entry per CDR3 protein. The sample consists of about 980,000 distinct CDR3 sequences, about 29% of them appearing once. The sequenced sample was PBMCs, mostly from graft donor cells, obtained 360 days after TCRalphabeta/CD19-depleted stem cell transplant. The receptor source for this set is a boy under three years old who had a stem cell transplant for SCID, so the T cells may come from the graft donor. The CDR3 runs from the conserved cysteine through the conserved F or W.

J: TRBJ2-2
V: TRBV5-1
length: 15
CDR3: CASSDTGIYTGELFF

J: TRBJ1-2
V: TRBV20-1
length: 14
CDR3: CSARGLDTSYGYTF

J: TRBJ2-5
V: TRBV7-7
length: 13
CDR3: CTSSLRREETQYF

J: TRBJ1-1
V: TRBV11-3
length: 14
CDR3: CASSGTGRVTEAFF

J: TRBJ1-5
V: TRBV3-1
length: 14
CDR3: CASSQDTFQQPQHF

J: TRBJ2-5
V: TRBV7-9
length: 16
CDR3: CASSLAQTGAWETQYF

J: TRBJ1-4
V: TRBV7-6
length: 15
CDR3: CASSDPRDHNEKLFF

J: TRBJ2-5
V: TRBV18
length: 17
CDR3: CASSPLGGGSYQETQYF

J: TRBJ2-2
V: TRBV5-4
length: 17
CDR3: CASSPRGAGGRSGELFF

J: TRBJ2-7
V: TRBV9
length: 14
CDR3: CASSVRDRAYEQYF

J: TRBJ1-5
V: TRBV20-1
length: 14
CDR3: CSARVAGSNQPQHF

J: TRBJ1-5
V: TRBV12-3/TRBV12-4
length: 14
CDR3: CASSPQGFGQPQHF

J: TRBJ2-7
V: TRBV5-1
length: 15
CDR3: CASSLDGGFPYEQYF

J: TRBJ2-7
V: TRBV20-1
length: 15
CDR3: CSASGRGVGAYEQYF

J: TRBJ2-5
V: TRBV7-3
length: 15
CDR3: CASSLLGGQQETQYF

J: TRBJ1-1
V: TRBV7-2
length: 16
CDR3: CASSHRTGSGNTEAFF

J: TRBJ2-1
V: TRBV5-5
length: 15
CDR3: CASSLGLANYNEQFF

J: TRBJ2-1
V: TRBV6-2/TRBV6-3
length: 12
CDR3: CASSYSLEGQFF

J: TRBJ2-1
V: TRBV3-1
length: 13
CDR3: CASSPIEGSEQFF

J: TRBJ2-3
V: TRBV15
length: 18
CDR3: CATSISPGLAGGPDTQYF

J: TRBJ2-2
V: TRBV29-1
length: 15
CDR3: CSVPISGTNTGELFF

J: TRBJ2-7
V: TRBV7-9
length: 12
CDR3: CASSRWGGEQYF

J: TRBJ2-5
V: TRBV7-2
length: 14
CDR3: CASSLEGGRKTQYF

J: TRBJ1-6
V: TRBV7-2
length: 16
CDR3: CASSFNRGLGNSPLHF

J: TRBJ2-7
V: TRBV3-1
length: 15
CDR3: CASSPSGRGLYEQYF

J: TRBJ2-7
V: TRBV10-3
length: 15
CDR3: CAISESAGITYEQYF

J: TRBJ2-7
V: TRBV7-9
length: 14
CDR3: CASSRHGARLEQYF

J: TRBJ2-3
V: TRBV5-1
length: 14
CDR3: CASSSPTYTDTQYF

J: TRBJ2-2
V: TRBV4-3
length: 16
CDR3: CASSQVSGVNTGELFF

J: TRBJ1-1
V: TRBV6-5
length: 17
CDR3: CASSYSRPGPKGTEAFF

J: TRBJ2-2
V: TRBV4-3
length: 13
CDR3: CASSPQGLGELFF

J: TRBJ2-3
V: TRBV5-1
length: 14
CDR3: CASSDGPGADTQYF

J: TRBJ2-3
V: TRBV7-9
length: 17
CDR3: CASSLARGTGDTDTQYF

J: TRBJ2-3
V: TRBV9
length: 15
CDR3: CASSVGYSRSDTQYF

J: TRBJ2-5
V: TRBV4-1
length: 14
CDR3: CASSQVGIRASRLF

J: TRBJ2-7
V: TRBV9
length: 14
CDR3: CASSVDLAGGEQYF

J: TRBJ1-4
V: TRBV6-1
length: 16
CDR3: CASSRRPTRGNEKLFF

J: TRBJ2-6
V: TRBV5-1
length: 16
CDR3: CASSRGQWSGANVLTF

J: TRBJ2-3
V: TRBV29-1
length: 15
CDR3: CSFWERRGGGDTQYF

J: TRBJ2-1
V: TRBV7-3
length: 14
CDR3: CASSSSPITNEQFF

J: TRBJ2-3
V: TRBV27
length: 14
CDR3: CASSANHRTDTQYF

J: TRBJ2-1
V: TRBV3-1
length: 16
CDR3: CASSPRGGRGLTEQFF

J: TRBJ2-5
V: TRBV4-2
length: 15
CDR3: CASSHSRGPQETQYF

J: TRBJ1-1
V: TRBV4-1
length: 16
CDR3: CASSQVRVGPPLGAFF

J: TRBJ2-7
V: TRBV7-6
length: 11
CDR3: CASIRGSVFHF

J: TRBJ2-5
V: TRBV20-1
length: 15
CDR3: CRASGGSRAQETQYF

J: TRBJ1-1
V: TRBV29-1
length: 13
CDR3: CSVQNGGASEAFF

J: TRBJ2-7
V: TRBV5-6
length: 15
CDR3: CASSLLRDTTYEQYF

J: TRBJ2-2
V: TRBV12-3/TRBV12-4
length: 14
CDR3: CASRPTLGSGELFF

J: TRBJ1-1
V: TRBV20-1
length: 14
CDR3: CSARDLWLNTEAFF

J: TRBJ1-2
V: TRBV29-1
length: 13
CDR3: CSAERRGIYGYTF

J: TRBJ2-1
V: TRBV20-1
length: 16
CDR3: CSARTPGKHPYNEQFF

J: TRBJ1-2
V: TRBV5-1
length: 15
CDR3: CASSFGQASLYGYTF

J: TRBJ2-3
V: TRBV12-3/TRBV12-4
length: 15
CDR3: CASSLDRDNTDTQYF